This is a list of T cell receptor beta chains from one sample in a study of T cell responses to AZD1222 COVID-19 vaccine. Using immunoSEQ multiplex PCR, the repertoire was profiled, and TCRdb retains in-frame clones only, with some absent. There are 100,000 to 150,000 clones in the sample; roughly 85% occur only once, and roughly 4.4% lies in the top ten. The sample consisted of peripheral blood, taken 28 days after the second AZD1222 dose. These receptors all stem from an adult who received the AZD1222 COVID-19 vaccine. Both conserved end residues are part of each CDR3. The D gene is left open where the match is weak. Only some rows state a clone size, as once, few, many or a class for expanded clones.

cdr3_aa: CASRKGQGLDGYTF; cdr3_nt: TGTGCCAGCCGTAAGGGACAGGGTTTGGATGGCTACACCTTC; cdr3_length: 14; clone_size: NA; d_call: TRBD1; v_call: TRBV6-5; j_call: TRBJ1-2
cdr3_aa: CASSVSGLNTEAFF; cdr3_nt: TGTGCCAGCAGCGTATCAGGGTTGAACACTGAAGCTTTCTTT; cdr3_length: 14; clone_size: NA; d_call: NA; v_call: TRBV9; j_call: TRBJ1-1
cdr3_aa: CASSDRSSGNTIYF; cdr3_nt: TGTGCCAGCAGCGACAGGTCCTCTGGAAACACCATATATTTT; cdr3_length: 14; clone_size: NA; d_call: NA; v_call: TRBV5-4; j_call: TRBJ1-3
cdr3_aa: CASSHRGGNEAFF; cdr3_nt: TGCGCCAGCAGTCACAGGGGCGGAAATGAAGCTTTCTTT; cdr3_length: 13; clone_size: NA; d_call: NA; v_call: TRBV23-1; j_call: TRBJ1-1
cdr3_aa: CASSDDGTGKAFF; cdr3_nt: TGCGCCAGCAGCGATGACGGGACAGGGAAAGCTTTCTTT; cdr3_length: 13; clone_size: NA; d_call: TRBD1; v_call: TRBV5-1; j_call: TRBJ1-1
cdr3_aa: CASSQERRSNTEAFF; cdr3_nt: TGTGCCAGCAGCCAAGAGAGACGGTCGAACACTGAAGCTTTCTTT; cdr3_length: 15; clone_size: NA; d_call: NA; v_call: TRBV3-1/TRBV3-2; j_call: TRBJ1-1
cdr3_aa: CASSEAGTGGGYTF; cdr3_nt: TGTGCCAGCAGTGAAGCGGGAACAGGGGGCGGCTACACCTTC; cdr3_length: 14; clone_size: NA; d_call: TRBD1; v_call: TRBV6-1; j_call: TRBJ1-2
cdr3_aa: CAISERSTGKYF; cdr3_nt: TGTGCCATCAGTGAGCGCTCAACAGGGAAGTACTTC; cdr3_length: 12; clone_size: NA; d_call: NA; v_call: TRBV10-3; j_call: TRBJ2-7
cdr3_aa: CASSGEYQPQHF; cdr3_nt: TGTGCCAGTAGTGGCGAGTATCAGCCCCAGCATTTT; cdr3_length: 12; clone_size: NA; d_call: NA; v_call: TRBV19; j_call: TRBJ1-5
cdr3_aa: CSASGAYNSPLHF; cdr3_nt: TGCAGTGCCAGTGGGGCCTATAATTCACCCCTCCACTTT; cdr3_length: 13; clone_size: NA; d_call: NA; v_call: TRBV20-1; j_call: TRBJ1-6
cdr3_aa: CASSLARTGENTGELFF; cdr3_nt: TGTGCCAGCAGCTTAGCCAGGACAGGGGAGAACACCGGGGAGCTGTTTTTT; cdr3_length: 17; clone_size: NA; d_call: TRBD1; v_call: TRBV7-9; j_call: TRBJ2-2
cdr3_aa: CASSQDKSDYYSGNTIYF; cdr3_nt: TGCGCCAGCAGCCAAGATAAGTCGGACTACTACTCTGGAAACACCATATATTTT; cdr3_length: 18; clone_size: few; d_call: NA; v_call: TRBV4-3; j_call: TRBJ1-3
cdr3_aa: CASSHRNSPLHF; cdr3_nt: TGTGCCAGCAGTCACAGGAATTCACCCCTCCACTTT; cdr3_length: 12; clone_size: NA; d_call: NA; v_call: TRBV28; j_call: TRBJ1-6
cdr3_aa: CASSLRTEKETQYF; cdr3_nt: TGCGCCAGCAGCTTGAGGACAGAAAAAGAGACCCAGTACTTC; cdr3_length: 14; clone_size: once; d_call: NA; v_call: TRBV5-1; j_call: TRBJ2-5
cdr3_aa: CASSSRAGRPIDEKLFF; cdr3_nt: TGTGCCAGCAGTTCCCGGGCCGGGCGTCCTATCGATGAAAAACTGTTTTTT; cdr3_length: 17; clone_size: NA; d_call: NA; v_call: TRBV27; j_call: TRBJ1-4
cdr3_aa: CASSYSWGQAYNEQFF; cdr3_nt: TGTGCCAGCAGCTACAGCTGGGGACAGGCCTACAATGAGCAGTTCTTC; cdr3_length: 16; clone_size: NA; d_call: TRBD1; v_call: TRBV5-8; j_call: TRBJ2-1
cdr3_aa: CASKLSRGAGYTEAFF; cdr3_nt: TGTGCCAGCAAACTCTCGAGGGGGGCCGGCTACACTGAAGCTTTCTTT; cdr3_length: 16; clone_size: NA; d_call: NA; v_call: TRBV2; j_call: TRBJ1-1